This passage covers 26 T cell receptor beta chains from one sample sequenced in a study of CD8+ T cells in alopecia areata. Individuals with alopecia areata gave both lesional scalp punch biopsies and peripheral blood for collection. The sequencing template was cDNA reverse transcribed from extracted RNA. Method: immunoSEQ multiplex PCR; TCRdb's copy keeps in-frame clones and lacks some. In the table there are roughly 20,000 clones, 65% to 75% of which are singletons. This material consisted of skin, taken at week 0. The receptors were gathered from a human donor with alopecia areata.

This chain joins TRBV2 and TRBJ1-6; D not resolved. Trimming stripped 6 bases from V and 3 bases from J, with 12 bases between. This CDR3 is 15 amino acids long. The germline V gene encodes CDR1 SNHLY and CDR2 FYNNEI. CDR3 region: CASRATQNYNSPLHF. For the CDR3, the DNA is TGTGCCAGCAGAGCAACCCAGAACTATAATTCACCCCTCCACTTT.

This chain connects TRBV7-6 to TRBJ2-7; D is possibly TRBD1 (6 bases). CDR1 is SGHVS, CDR2 FNYEAQ, per germline. V was shortened by 5 bases and J by 2 bases, with 16 bases between the two germline ends. This CDR3 has 15 amino acids. The CDR3 reads CASSALDSLAYEQYF. For the CDR3, the DNA is TGTGCCAGCAGCGCATTGGACAGCTTGGCCTACGAGCAGTACTTC.

This clone has just a few counts. The CDR3, as DNA: TGTGCCAGCGACTACTATGGCGGGAGCACTGAAGCTTTCTTT. It translates to CASDYYGGSTEAFF. The chain couples TRBV13 to TRBJ1-1; D gene unclear. V was pared by 8 bases and J by 4 bases, with 17 bases between. There are 14 residues in the CDR3. Germline CDR1 is PRHDT and CDR2 is FYEKMQ (reference sequence).

The chain is built from TRBV7-9 and TRBJ1-2; 7 nucleotides line up with TRBD1. Germline CDR1 SEHNR, CDR2 FQNEAQ (reference sequence). Trimming cost V 5 bases and J 4 bases; bases outside gene matches: 4. CDR3 size: 13 residues. The CDR3 DNA is TGTGCCAGCAGCCAGGCAGGGGGCTATGGCTACACCTTC. This translates into CASSQAGGYGYTF.

In its sample, this clone was seen once. This chain uses TRBV14 with TRBJ2-4, with D perhaps given as TRBD1 or TRBD2 (5 bases each). Between the trimmed V and J ends, which lost 0 bases and 2 bases, there was a span of 14 bases. Germline V gives CDR1 SGHDN, CDR2 FVKESK. The CDR3 length is 17 residues. As DNA, the CDR3 is TGTGCCAGCAGCCAAGATTCCGTGGGGGAGACCAAAAACATTCAGTACTTC. It is translated as CASSQDSVGETKNIQYF. Full variable domain (rest looked up from reference TRBV14 and TRBJ2-4): EAGVTQFPSHSVIEKGQTVTLRCDPISGHDNLYWYRRVMGKEIKFLLHFVKESKQDESGMPNNRFLAERTGGTYSTLKVQPAELEDSGVYFCASSQDSVGETKNIQYFGAGTRLSVL.

The chain uses TRBV4-2 and TRBJ1-2; no reliable D call. V dropped 0 bases and J dropped 0 bases, with 11 bases sitting between them. Germline CDR1 is LGHNA and CDR2 is YNFKEQ. The CDR3 is 16 residues long. The CDR3 region has the DNA TGTGCCAGCAGCCAAGAAGGGCGAGCAGCTAACTATGGCTACACCTTC. This codes for CASSQEGRAANYGYTF.

This clone was observed a single time. V is TRBV6-5 and J is TRBJ2-1, with unresolved D. Germline CDR1 is MNHEY and CDR2 is SVGAGI. V shed 5 bases and J shed 0 bases, with 11 bases lying between them. This CDR3 has 15 amino acids. The CDR3 DNA follows: TGTGCCAGCAGTACTGACACCTACTCCTACAATGAGCAGTTCTTC. Translating gives CASSTDTYSYNEQFF.

The chain recombines TRBV6-1 with TRBJ2-5, with D maybe TRBD2 (6 bases). CDR3 length: 18 residues. CDR1 MNHNS and CDR2 SASEGT come from the germline V gene. Trimming cost V 2 bases and J 4 bases, with 23 bases left between them. The CDR3 here is CASSESPTAGRVGETQYF. DNA of the CDR3: TGTGCCAGCAGTGAAAGTCCGACCGCGGGGCGTGTGGGAGAGACCCAGTACTTC.

Points on this clone: Distinct nucleotide sequences in the sample also encode this CDR3. The chain combines TRBV7-8 with TRBJ2-1; D might be TRBD1 (6 bases). Germline-derived CDR1 and CDR2 are SGHVS and FQNEAQ. The CDR3 runs 16 residues. The ends were cut back, 1 base at V and 0 bases at J, with 10 bases in the middle. The CDR3: CASSLEGGSSYNEQFF. In DNA form, the CDR3 reads TGTGCCAGCAGCTTAGAAGGGGGTAGCTCCTACAATGAGCAGTTCTTC.

This clone has only a few counts. The V call is TRBV5-1, the J call TRBJ2-7; TRBD1 agrees at 8 bases. The V gene end was trimmed by 4 bases and the J gene end by 4 bases; junction bases not matched to a gene: 16. This CDR3 spans 17 amino acids. Per the germline V gene, CDR1 is SGHRS and CDR2 is YFSETQ. The CDR3 sequence is CASSQGFGRDRGYEQYF. The CDR3 nucleotides are TGCGCCAGCAGCCAAGGCTTTGGGCGAGACAGGGGATACGAGCAGTACTTC.

As concerns this clone: It differs at one base from a far larger clone, so likely a read error. The sample carries other DNA sequences with the same CDR3. This chain joins TRBV11-2 and TRBJ1-2; the match to TRBD1 covers 9 bases. Germline V gives CDR1 SGHAT, CDR2 FQNNGV. Trimming removed 1 base from V and 6 bases from J; junction bases left unmatched: 0. CDR3 length: 13 amino acids. The CDR3 bases are TGTGCCAGCAGCTTAGGGACAGGGGATGGCTACACCTTC. Translated: CASSLGTGDGYTF.

The gene calls are TRBV4-1 and TRBJ1-2; no clear D gene. This CDR3 region has 16 residues. V was shortened by 3 bases and J by 5 bases, with 19 bases between the two germline ends. Looked up from germline, CDR1 is MGHRA and CDR2 is YSYEKL. The chain's CDR3 is CASSQVVRRTSYGYTF. The CDR3 DNA reads TGCGCCAGCAGCCAGGTTGTCCGGCGGACGTCATATGGCTACACCTTC.

V gene TRBV12-2 combines with J gene TRBJ2-7; TRBD1 is the table's D call, not checked against the DNA. TRBV12-2 is designated a pseudogene. The CDR3 consists of 16 residues. CDR3 protein: CASRPNTTEYSYEQYF. DNA for the CDR3: TGTGCAAGTCGCCCAAACACGACAGAATACAGCTACGAGCAGTACTTC.

This clone was recorded only once. The V gene is TRBV11-1, the J gene TRBJ2-7; D is possibly TRBD1 or TRBD2 (5 bases each). Between the trimmed V and J ends, which lost 0 bases and 4 bases, there was a span of 19 bases. CDR1 SGHAT and CDR2 FQDESV come from the germline V gene (reference sequence). This CDR3 has 17 amino acids. CDR3 bases: TGTGCCAGCAGCTTAGCGTTCCCGGGACGGAAGACTTACGAGCAGTACTTC. Translated: CASSLAFPGRKTYEQYF. The whole variable domain, remainder taken from reference TRBV11-1 and TRBJ2-7, is EAEVAQSPRYKITEKSQAVAFWCDPISGHATLYWYRQILGQGPELLVQFQDESVVDDSQLPKDRFSAERLKGVDSTLKIQPAELGDSAMYLCASSLAFPGRKTYEQYFGPGTRLTVT.

This clone has only a few counts. The chain uses TRBV6-6 and TRBJ2-1; TRBD2 matches 9 bases. The CDR3 has 15 residues. Germline V gene lookup returns CDR1 MNHNY and CDR2 SVGAGI (reference sequence). V shed 8 bases, J shed 7 bases, and the junction held 12 bases outside the gene matches. CDR3 sequence (DNA): TGTGCCAGCTCCCAGCGGGGGGAGAGGCGGAATGAGCAGTTCTTC. It translates to CASSQRGERRNEQFF.

The chain is built from TRBV19 and TRBJ2-6, with 10 bases that match TRBD1. There are 16 residues in the CDR3. V shed 5 bases, J shed 3 bases, and the junction held 4 bases outside the gene matches. Looked up from germline, CDR1 is LNHDA and CDR2 is SQIVND (reference sequence). CDR3 sequence reads: CASSRQGAGGANVLTF. As DNA, the CDR3 is TGTGCCAGTAGTCGACAGGGGGCGGGTGGGGCCAACGTCCTGACTTTC. The whole variable domain, remainder taken from reference TRBV19 and TRBJ2-6, is DGGITQSPKYLFRKEGQNVTLSCEQNLNHDAMYWYRQDPGQGLRLIYYSQIVNDFQKGDIAEGYSVSREKKESFPLTVTSAQKNPTAFYLCASSRQGAGGANVLTFGAGSRLTVL.

This clone was seen a few times. The chain couples TRBV7-9 to TRBJ2-5; no clear D gene. Trimming took 2 bases from V and 5 from J, leaving 3 bases between them. Germline CDR1 is SEHNR and CDR2 is FQNEAQ (reference sequence). The CDR3 runs to 11 residues. CDR3 nucleotide sequence: TGTGCCAGCAGCTTACAGGAGACCCAGTACTTC. Translating it yields CASSLQETQYF.

The gene calls are TRBV30 and TRBJ1-1, with 7 bases matching TRBD1. The V segment lost 3 bases and the J segment 5 bases; nucleotides outside the gene matches: 6. Germline V gene lookup returns CDR1 GTSNPN and CDR2 SVGIG (reference sequence). This CDR3 is built from 13 residues. The CDR3 nucleotides read TGTGCCTGGAGCAGCAGGGGGTTTACTGAAGCTTTCTTT. As protein: CAWSSRGFTEAFF.

This clone is judged medium-sized (0.01 to 0.1%). This chain links TRBV13 with TRBJ2-3; 9 bases map to TRBD1. Germline CDR1 reads PRHDT; CDR2 reads FYEKMQ (reference sequence). Trimming at V came to 7 bases and at J to 4 bases, leaving 15 bases not matched to a gene. The CDR3 is made up of 17 amino acids. CDR3: CASTLNPGQGLADTQYF. Written as DNA, the CDR3 is TGTGCCAGCACCCTAAACCCCGGACAGGGGTTGGCAGATACGCAGTATTTT.

The sample holds a few counts of this clone. CDR3 sequence reads: CASSPIREGNTIYF. CDR3 nucleotides: TGTGCCAGCAGCCCCATCCGGGAGGGAAACACCATATATTTT. The rearrangement uses TRBV11-2 and TRBJ1-3; no definite D call. V shed 5 bases and J shed 4 bases, with 12 bases lying between them. Germline CDR1 is SGHAT and CDR2 is FQNNGV. The CDR3 covers 14 residues.

This sequence joins TRBV2 and TRBJ2-7; 7 bases map to TRBD2. The CDR3 covers 12 residues. With 4 bases clipped from V and 6 bases from J, the junction kept 3 bases outside the gene matches. Looked up from germline, CDR1 is SNHLY and CDR2 is FYNNEI. CDR3 sequence reads: CASSGTSREQYF. The CDR3 DNA reads as TGTGCCAGCAGTGGGACTAGTCGCGAGCAGTACTTC. The full variable domain, with the rest looked up from reference TRBV2 and TRBJ2-7, is EPEVTQTPSHQVTQMGQEVILRCVPISNHLYFYWYRQILGQKVEFLVSFYNNEISEKSEIFDDQFSVERPDGSNFTLKIRSTKLEDSAMYFCASSGTSREQYFGPGTRLTVT.

The V and J genes are TRBV2 and TRBJ1-6, with no clear D. V was cut by 2 bases and J by 11 bases, with 7 bases left in between. Germline assignment: CDR1 SNHLY and CDR2 FYNNEI. The CDR3 is 12 residues long. The CDR3 loop is CASSEKVTPLHF. The CDR3, as DNA: TGTGCCAGCAGTGAAAAAGTCACACCCCTCCACTTT.

This rearrangement joins TRBV4-2 to TRBJ2-7; D is perhaps TRBD1 (6 bases). V lost 6 bases and J lost 6, with 6 bases in between. Looked up from germline, CDR1 is LGHNA and CDR2 is YNFKEQ. There are 10 residues in the CDR3. CDR3 sequence: CASRGGEQYF. The DNA of the CDR3 is TGTGCCAGCAGAGGGGGCGAGCAGTACTTC.

The V call is TRBV10-3, the J call TRBJ2-7; D is perhaps TRBD1 (6 bases). CDR3 size: 11 residues. Germline CDR1 reads ENHRY; CDR2 reads SYGVKD. Trimming pared 3 bases from V and 6 bases from J, leaving 6 bases between. The DNA for the CDR3 is TGTGCCATCAGTGACAGGGGCGAGCAGTACTTC. It is translated as CAISDRGEQYF.

The chain employs TRBV10-3 and TRBJ2-5; D is uncertain. The V gene lost 2 bases and the J gene lost 1 base, with 2 bases spanning the gap. This CDR3 region has 12 residues. CDR1 is ENHRY and CDR2 is SYGVKD in the germline V gene. Here the CDR3 DNA reads TGTGCCATCAGTGAGACCCAAGAGACCCAGTACTTC. Translation: CAISETQETQYF.

This chain uses TRBV2 with TRBJ1-2, with 9 bases matching TRBD1. The germline gives CDR1 SNHLY, CDR2 FYNNEI. The length of the CDR3 is 13 residues. V gave up 8 bases and J gave up 6 bases; unmatched junction bases: 7. CDR3 amino acids: CASPGQGGHGYTF. In nucleotides, the CDR3 is TGTGCCAGCCCGGGACAGGGAGGCCATGGCTACACCTTC.